This T cell receptor beta chain derives from a study of blood T cell repertoires in COVID-19. In the study overall: The study drew acute and convalescent COVID-19 samples from the United States, Italy and Spain.

V shed 5 bases, J shed 5 bases, and the junction held 8 bases outside the gene matches. This CDR3 has 13 amino acids. Germline V lookup: CDR1 GTSNPN, CDR2 SVGIG (reference sequence). The assay was immunoSEQ multiplex PCR, and TCRdb's table has in-frame clones only and misses some. The data contain roughly 330,000 clones, 70% to 90% of them singletons. J is TRBJ2-5 and V is TRBV30; 7 nucleotides line up with TRBD1. The sequence derives from a woman aged 30 to 39 who had recovered from COVID-19. The sample consisted of PBMCs or T cells enriched from blood (not recorded which). CDR3: CAWARGPRETQYF. CDR3 nucleotides: TGTGCCTGGGCGAGGGGGCCGCGGGAGACCCAGTACTTC. Filled out from reference TRBV30 and TRBJ2-5, the complete variable domain reads SQTIHQWPATLVQPVGSPLSLECTVEGTSNPNLYWYRQAAGRGLQLLFYSVGIGQISSEVPQNLSASRPQDRQFILSSKKLLLSDSGFYLCAWARGPRETQYFGPGTRLLVL.